The clone carrying this T cell receptor (beta chain) occurred a few times. This sample is drawn from a study of human T cells and chemical hapten exposure. Noted time point: patch test 2, 6 weeks after DPC sensitization. The sample's treatment: therapeutic diphenylcyclopropenone sensitization with weekly scalp DPC. Total RNA extraction was carried out from unfractionated whole blood. Alopecia patients, 18 to 70 years old and DPC-suitable, served as donors. V lost 4 bases and J 7 bases, leaving 23 bases between the germline ends. This CDR3 is 16 amino acids long. Germline CDR1 and CDR2: LNHDA and SQIVND (reference sequence). TCRdb independently ran MiXCR on the RACE reads; one entry per CDR3 protein. The sample yields 35,000 to 55,000 distinct CDR3 sequences, around a tenth seen once.

The chain employs TRBV19 and TRBJ2-7, with D perhaps TRBD1 (5 bases). The material was whole blood, obtained in connection with sensitization to the hapten diphenylcyclopropenone (DPC). The TCR originated in a woman aged 30 to 39 with alopecia areata. Some clones in this sample may be carry-over from other donors' samples. DNA of the CDR3: TGTGCCAGTAGTACGAGCCGAAATCCAACAGGTGGGGAGCAGTACTTC. Amino acid sequence: CASSTSRNPTGGEQYF.